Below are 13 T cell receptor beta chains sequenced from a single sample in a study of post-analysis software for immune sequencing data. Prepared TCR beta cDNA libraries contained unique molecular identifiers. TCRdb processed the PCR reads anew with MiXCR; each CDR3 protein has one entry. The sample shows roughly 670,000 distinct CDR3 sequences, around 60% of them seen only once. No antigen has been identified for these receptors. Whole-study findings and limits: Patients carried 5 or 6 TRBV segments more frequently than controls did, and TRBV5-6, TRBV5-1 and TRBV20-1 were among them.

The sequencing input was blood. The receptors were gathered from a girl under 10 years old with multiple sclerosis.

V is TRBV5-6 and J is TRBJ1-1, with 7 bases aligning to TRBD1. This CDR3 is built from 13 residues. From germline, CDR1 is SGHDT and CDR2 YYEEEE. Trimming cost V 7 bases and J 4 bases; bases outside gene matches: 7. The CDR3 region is CASFGQAGTEAFF. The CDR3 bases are TGTGCCAGCTTTGGACAGGCTGGCACTGAAGCTTTCTTT. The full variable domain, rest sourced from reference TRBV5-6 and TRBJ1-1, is DAGVTQSPTHLIKTRGQQVTLRCSPKSGHDTVSWYQQALGQGPQFIFQYYEEEERQRGNFPDRFSGHQFPNYSSELNVNALLLGDSALYLCASFGQAGTEAFFGQGTRLTVV.

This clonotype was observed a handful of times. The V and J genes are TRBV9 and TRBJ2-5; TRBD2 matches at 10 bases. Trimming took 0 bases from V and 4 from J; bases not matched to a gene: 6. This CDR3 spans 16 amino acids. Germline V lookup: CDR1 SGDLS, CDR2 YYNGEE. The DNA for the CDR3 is TGTGCCAGCAGCGTAGGAGCGGGGGGGCAGGGAGAGACCCAGTACTTC. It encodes CASSVGAGGQGETQYF. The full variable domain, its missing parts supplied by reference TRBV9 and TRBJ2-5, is DSGVTQTPKHLITATGQRVTLRCSPRSGDLSVYWYQQSLDQGLQFLIQYYNGEERAKGNILERFSAQQFPDLHSELNLSSLELGDSALYFCASSVGAGGQGETQYFGPGTRLLVL.

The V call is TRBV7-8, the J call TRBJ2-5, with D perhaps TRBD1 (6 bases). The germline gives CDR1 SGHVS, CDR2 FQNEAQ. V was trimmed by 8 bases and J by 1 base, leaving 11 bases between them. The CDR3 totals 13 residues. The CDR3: CASSGDTQETQYF. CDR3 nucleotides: TGTGCCAGCTCTGGGGACACCCAAGAGACCCAGTACTTC.

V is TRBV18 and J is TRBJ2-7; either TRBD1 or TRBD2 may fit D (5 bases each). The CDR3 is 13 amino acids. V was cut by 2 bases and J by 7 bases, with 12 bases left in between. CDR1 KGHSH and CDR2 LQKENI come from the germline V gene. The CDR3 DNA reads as TGTGCCAGCTCACCATCGGGGACGGGGGAGCAGTACTTC. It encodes CASSPSGTGEQYF.

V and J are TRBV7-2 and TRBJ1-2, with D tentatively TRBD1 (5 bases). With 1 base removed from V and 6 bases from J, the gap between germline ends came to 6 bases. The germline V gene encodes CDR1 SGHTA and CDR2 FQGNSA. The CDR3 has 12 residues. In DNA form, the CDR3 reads TGTGCCAGCAGCTTAGTGGGGGATGGCTACACCTTC. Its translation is CASSLVGDGYTF.

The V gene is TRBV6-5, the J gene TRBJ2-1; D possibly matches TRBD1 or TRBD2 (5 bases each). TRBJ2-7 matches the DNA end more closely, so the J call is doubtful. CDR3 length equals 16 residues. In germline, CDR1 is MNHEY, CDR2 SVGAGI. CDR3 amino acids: CASSYRGGRLLNEQYF. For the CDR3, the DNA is TGTGCCAGCAGTTACAGGGGCGGGCGGCTTCTAAATGAGCAGTACTTC.

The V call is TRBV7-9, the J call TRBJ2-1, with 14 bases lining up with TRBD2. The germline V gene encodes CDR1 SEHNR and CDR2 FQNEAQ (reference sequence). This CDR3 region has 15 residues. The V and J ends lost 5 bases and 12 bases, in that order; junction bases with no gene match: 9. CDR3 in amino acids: CASSHGTSGSGRQFF. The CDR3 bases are TGTGCCAGCAGCCACGGGACTAGCGGGAGTGGAAGGCAGTTCTTC.

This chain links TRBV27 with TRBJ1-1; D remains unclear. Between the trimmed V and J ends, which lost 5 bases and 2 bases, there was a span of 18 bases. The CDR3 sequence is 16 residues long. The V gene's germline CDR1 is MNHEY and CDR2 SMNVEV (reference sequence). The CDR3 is CASSIGPGPANTEAFF. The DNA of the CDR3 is TGTGCCAGCAGTATTGGGCCCGGCCCCGCTAACACTGAAGCTTTCTTT.

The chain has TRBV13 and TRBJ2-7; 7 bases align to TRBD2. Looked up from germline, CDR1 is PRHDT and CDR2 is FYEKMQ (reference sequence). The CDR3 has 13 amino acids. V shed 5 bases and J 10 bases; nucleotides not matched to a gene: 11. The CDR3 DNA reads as TGTGCCAGCAGCCCACACTCCGGGACTAAACAGTACTTC. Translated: CASSPHSGTKQYF.

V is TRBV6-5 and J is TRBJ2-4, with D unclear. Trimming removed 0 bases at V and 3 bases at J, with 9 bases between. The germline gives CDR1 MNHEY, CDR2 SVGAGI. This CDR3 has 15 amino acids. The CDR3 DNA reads TGTGCCAGCAGTTACTCGGCGTTCGACAAAAACATTCAGTACTTC. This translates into CASSYSAFDKNIQYF.

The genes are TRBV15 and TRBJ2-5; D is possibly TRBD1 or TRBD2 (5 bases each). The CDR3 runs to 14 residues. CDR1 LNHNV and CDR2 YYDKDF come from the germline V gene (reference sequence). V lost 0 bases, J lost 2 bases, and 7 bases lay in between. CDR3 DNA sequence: TGTGCCACCAGCAGAGAGGGACCACAAGAGACCCAGTACTTC. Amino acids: CATSREGPQETQYF. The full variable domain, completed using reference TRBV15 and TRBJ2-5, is DAMVIQNPRYQVTQFGKPVTLSCSQTLNHNVMYWYQQKSSQAPKLLFHYYDKDFNNEADTPDNFQSRRPNTSFCFLDIRSPGLGDTAMYLCATSREGPQETQYFGPGTRLLVL.

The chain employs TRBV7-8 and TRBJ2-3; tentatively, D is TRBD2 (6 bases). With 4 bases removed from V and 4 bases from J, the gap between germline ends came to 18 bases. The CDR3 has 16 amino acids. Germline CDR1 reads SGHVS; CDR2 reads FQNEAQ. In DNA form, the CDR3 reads TGTGCCAGCAGCTCTTTGGCGGGGTTCCCCTCAGATACGCAGTATTTT. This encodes CASSSLAGFPSDTQYF.

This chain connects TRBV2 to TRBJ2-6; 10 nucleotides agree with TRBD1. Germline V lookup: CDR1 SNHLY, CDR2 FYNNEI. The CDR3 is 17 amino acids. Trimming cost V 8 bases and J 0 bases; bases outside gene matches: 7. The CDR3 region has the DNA TGTGCCAGCGAGCAGGGACAGGGGTTCTCTGGGGCCAACGTCCTGACTTTC. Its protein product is CASEQGQGFSGANVLTF. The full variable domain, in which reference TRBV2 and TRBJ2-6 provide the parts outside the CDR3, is EPEVTQTPSHQVTQMGQEVILRCVPISNHLYFYWYRQILGQKVEFLVSFYNNEISEKSEIFDDQFSVERPDGSNFTLKIRSTKLEDSAMYFCASEQGQGFSGANVLTFGAGSRLTVL.